The TCR delta chain described here comes from a study of gamma-delta T cells after stem cell transplantation. TCRdb re-processed the RT-PCR reads using CATT. Among some 2,000 delta-chain clones listed, around 0.33% were seen once. This CDR3 spans 21 amino acids. Looked up from germline, CDR1 is GEAIGNYY and CDR2 is EKD. This clone was counted only a few times. A junction end diverges from the germline sequence, so it may reflect a read error. The rearrangement links TRDV2 to TRDJ2, with D possibly called TRDD2 or TRDD3 (6 bases each). The clonotype comes from a human donor. It is not recorded whose cells these are; they may come from a transplant donor. Material: gamma-delta T cells. CDR3 DNA sequence: TGTGCCCGTGACACCGTCCCTCCTACGGGTACTGGGAGATATTTGACAGCACAACTCTTCTTT. This encodes CARDTVPPTGTGRYLTAQLFF.